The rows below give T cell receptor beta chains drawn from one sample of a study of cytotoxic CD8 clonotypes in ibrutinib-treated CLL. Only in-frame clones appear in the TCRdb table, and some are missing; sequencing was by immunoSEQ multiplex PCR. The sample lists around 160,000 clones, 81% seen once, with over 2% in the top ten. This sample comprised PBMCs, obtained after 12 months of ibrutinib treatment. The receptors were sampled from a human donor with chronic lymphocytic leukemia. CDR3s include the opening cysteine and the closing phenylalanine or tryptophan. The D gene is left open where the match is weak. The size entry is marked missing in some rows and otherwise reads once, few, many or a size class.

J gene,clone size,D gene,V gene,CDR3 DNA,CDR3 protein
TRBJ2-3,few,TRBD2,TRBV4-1,TGCGCCAGCAGCCCCGAGGACGGGGGGGTAGGCACAGATACGCAGTATTTT,CASSPEDGGVGTDTQYF
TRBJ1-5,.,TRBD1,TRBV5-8,TGTGCCAGCAGCCTGACAGGGGTTCAGCCCCAGCATTTT,CASSLTGVQPQHF
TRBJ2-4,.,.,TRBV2,TGTGCCAGCAGAGGGGTGCCGGGGTTGACCAAAAACATTCAGTACTTC,CASRGVPGLTKNIQYF
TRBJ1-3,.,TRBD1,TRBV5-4,TGTGCCAGCAGCTTCCAGGGGGCTGCCTCTGGAAACACCATACATTTT,CASSFQGAASGNTIHF
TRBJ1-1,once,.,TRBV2,TGTGCCAGCAGTGATGCGACAGGACACACTGAAGCTTTCTTT,CASSDATGHTEAFF
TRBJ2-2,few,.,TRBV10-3,TGTGCCATCACAGGGTCCCTCGGGGCCGGGGAGCTGTTTTTT,CAITGSLGAGELFF
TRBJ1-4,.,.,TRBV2,TGTGCCAGCAGTGCGCCCGAAGCAACTAATGAAAAACTGTTTTTT,CASSAPEATNEKLFF
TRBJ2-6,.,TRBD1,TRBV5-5,TGTGCCAGCAGCTTGACAATAGGGGGCTTTGGGGCCAACGTCCTGACTTTC,CASSLTIGGFGANVLTF
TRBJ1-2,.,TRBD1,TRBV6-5,TGTGCCAGCAGTTACTCTAGGACAGGGGGCGGCTATGGCTACACCTTC,CASSYSRTGGGYGYTF
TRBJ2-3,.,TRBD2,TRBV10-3,TGTGCCATCAGGAAAGCGGGGGGCACAGATACGCAGTATTTT,CAIRKAGGTDTQYF
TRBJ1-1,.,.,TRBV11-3,TGTGCCAGCAGCTTAGAATACCAGTCTGAAGCTTTCTTT,CASSLEYQSEAFF
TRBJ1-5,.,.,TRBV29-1,TGCAGCGTTAGCATCCGGGGGGGTCAGCCCCAGCATTTT,CSVSIRGGQPQHF
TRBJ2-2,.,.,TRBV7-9,TGTGCCAGCAGCTTAGCGGGGGGTGACACCGGGGAGCTGTTTTTT,CASSLAGGDTGELFF
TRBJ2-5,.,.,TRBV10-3,TGTGCCATCAGTGAGTCGAGGGGTCGGGGCTTGAGTCAAGAGACCCAGTACTTC,CAISESRGRGLSQETQYF
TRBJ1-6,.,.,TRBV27,TGTGCCAGCGGACTGTCCAATGACCGCTCACCCCTCCACTTT,CASGLSNDRSPLHF
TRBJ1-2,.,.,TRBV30,TGTGCCTGGCAGGGGAACTATGGCTACACCTTC,CAWQGNYGYTF
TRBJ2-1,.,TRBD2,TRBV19,TGTGCCAGTCGAACGCGGACTAGCGGGGACTCCTACAATGAGCAGTTCTTC,CASRTRTSGDSYNEQFF
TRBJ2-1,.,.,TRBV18,TGTGCCAGCTCACCACCGTTGCGTCTTCAGCGCAATGAGCAGTTCTTC,CASSPPLRLQRNEQFF
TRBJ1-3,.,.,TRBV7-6,TGTGCCAGCAGCTCTGGAAACACCATATATTTT,CASSSGNTIYF
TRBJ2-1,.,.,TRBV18,TGTGCCAGCTCACCACCGATGACAGGTCGACATGAGCAGTTCTTC,CASSPPMTGRHEQFF
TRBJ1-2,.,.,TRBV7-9,TGTGCCAGCAGCCCGGGGATTAGCTATGGCTACACCTTC,CASSPGISYGYTF
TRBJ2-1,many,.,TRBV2,TGTGCCAGCAGTCTTGGAGGGAGTCGGAACTACAATGAGCAGTTCTTC,CASSLGGSRNYNEQFF
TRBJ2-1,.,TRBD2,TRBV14,TGTGCCAGCAGCCAAGCGGGAGGGATAAACAATGAGCAGTTCTTC,CASSQAGGINNEQFF
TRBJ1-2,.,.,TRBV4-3,TGCGCCAGCAGCCAAGACACCCATTTGTTCTTGGGTAAAGTTGGCTACACCTTC,CASSQDTHLFLGKVGYTF
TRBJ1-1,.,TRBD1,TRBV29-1,TGCAGCGCGGGACAGGCGAACACTGAAGCTTTCTTT,CSAGQANTEAFF
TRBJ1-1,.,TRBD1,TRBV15,TGTGCCACCAGCATTAGACAGGGGGCGAACACTGAAGCTTTCTTT,CATSIRQGANTEAFF
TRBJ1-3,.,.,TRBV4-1,TGCGCCAGCAGCCAATCCCCCGGGGCCTCTGGAAACACCATATATTTT,CASSQSPGASGNTIYF
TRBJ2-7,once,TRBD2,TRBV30,TGTGCCTGGAACCTAGCGGGGGGCTCCTACGAGCAGTACTTC,CAWNLAGGSYEQYF
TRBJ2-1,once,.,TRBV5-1,TGCGCCAGCAGCATCGGGACGGCCACCTACAATGAGCAGTTCTTC,CASSIGTATYNEQFF
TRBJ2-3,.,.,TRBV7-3,TGTGCCAGCAGCGGCGGGGATACGCAGTATTTT,CASSGGDTQYF
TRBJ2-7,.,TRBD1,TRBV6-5,TGTGCCAGCAGTTACCAAAGACAGGGGCCCTACGAGCAGTACTTC,CASSYQRQGPYEQYF
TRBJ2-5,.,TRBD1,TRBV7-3,TGTGCCAGCAGCTTAGGGGACAGACAAGAGACCCAGTACTTC,CASSLGDRQETQYF
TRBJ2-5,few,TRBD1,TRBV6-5,TGTGCCAGCAGTTTAGACAGGGTACAGTACTTC,CASSLDRVQYF
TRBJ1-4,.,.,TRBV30,TGTGCCTGGATATGGGCAGCCGAAAAACTGTTTTTT,CAWIWAAEKLFF
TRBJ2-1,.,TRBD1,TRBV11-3,TGTGCCAGCAGCATACAGGGGGGTTTGAGTGAGCAGTTCTTC,CASSIQGGLSEQFF
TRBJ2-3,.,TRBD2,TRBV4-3,TGCGCCAGCAGCCAAGACAAACCACTAGCGGGGCCCACAGATACGCAGTATTTT,CASSQDKPLAGPTDTQYF
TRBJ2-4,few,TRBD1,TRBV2,TGTGCCAGCAGTGACCAAGGACAGGGAGCCAAAAACATTCAGTACTTC,CASSDQGQGAKNIQYF
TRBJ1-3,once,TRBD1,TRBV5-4,TGTGCCAGCAGCAAAGGGACAGGGAATGGTGACACCATATATTTT,CASSKGTGNGDTIYF
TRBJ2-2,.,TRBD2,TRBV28,TGTGCCAGCGTCTCGGGAGGAGGAAACACCGGGGAGCTGTTTTTT,CASVSGGGNTGELFF
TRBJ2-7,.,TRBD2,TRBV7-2,TGTGCCAGCAGCCAGTCGGGACTAGCAGGTGTGCAGTACTTC,CASSQSGLAGVQYF
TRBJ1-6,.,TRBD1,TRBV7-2,TGTGCCAGCAACCTTATTGCCCGGGACAGGGCATATTCACCCCTCCACTTT,CASNLIARDRAYSPLHF
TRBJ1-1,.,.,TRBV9,TGTGCCAGCAGCGTAGTGGGAGAGGGGAGCACTGAAGCTTTCTTT,CASSVVGEGSTEAFF
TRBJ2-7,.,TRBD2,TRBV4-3,TGCGCCAGCAGCCAACTAAGCGGGGAGGGGTCCTACGAGCAGTACTTC,CASSQLSGEGSYEQYF
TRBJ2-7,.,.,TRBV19,TGTGCCAGTAGTACCCGGGACACCGAATACGAGCAGTACTTC,CASSTRDTEYEQYF
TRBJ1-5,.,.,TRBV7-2,TGTGCCAGCAGCGAGGGACATAGCAATCAGCCCCAGCATTTT,CASSEGHSNQPQHF
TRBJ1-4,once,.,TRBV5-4,TGTGCCAGCAGCTTCTCGTTTGGAACAAGGGGAAAACTGTTTTTT,CASSFSFGTRGKLFF
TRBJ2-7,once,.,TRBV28,TGTGCCAGCAGTTTAACGCAACCGGGGAGCTACGAGCAGTACTTC,CASSLTQPGSYEQYF
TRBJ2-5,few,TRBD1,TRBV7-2,TGTGCCAGCAGCTTGACAGGGGGCTGGGAGACCCAGTACTTC,CASSLTGGWETQYF
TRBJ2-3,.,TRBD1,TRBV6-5,TGTGCCAGCAGGAATACAGGGGTTAGCACAGATACGCAGTATTTT,CASRNTGVSTDTQYF
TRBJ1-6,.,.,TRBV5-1,TGCGCCAGCAGCTTGGGGCAGATTTCTAATTCACCCCTCCACTTT,CASSLGQISNSPLHF
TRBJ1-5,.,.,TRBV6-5,TGTGCCAGCAGTTACGTCCTCGGGTTTGGTCAGCCCCAGCATTTT,CASSYVLGFGQPQHF
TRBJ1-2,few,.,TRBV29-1,TGCAGCGTTGAAGATGGAAGGACGAACTATGGCTACACCTTC,CSVEDGRTNYGYTF